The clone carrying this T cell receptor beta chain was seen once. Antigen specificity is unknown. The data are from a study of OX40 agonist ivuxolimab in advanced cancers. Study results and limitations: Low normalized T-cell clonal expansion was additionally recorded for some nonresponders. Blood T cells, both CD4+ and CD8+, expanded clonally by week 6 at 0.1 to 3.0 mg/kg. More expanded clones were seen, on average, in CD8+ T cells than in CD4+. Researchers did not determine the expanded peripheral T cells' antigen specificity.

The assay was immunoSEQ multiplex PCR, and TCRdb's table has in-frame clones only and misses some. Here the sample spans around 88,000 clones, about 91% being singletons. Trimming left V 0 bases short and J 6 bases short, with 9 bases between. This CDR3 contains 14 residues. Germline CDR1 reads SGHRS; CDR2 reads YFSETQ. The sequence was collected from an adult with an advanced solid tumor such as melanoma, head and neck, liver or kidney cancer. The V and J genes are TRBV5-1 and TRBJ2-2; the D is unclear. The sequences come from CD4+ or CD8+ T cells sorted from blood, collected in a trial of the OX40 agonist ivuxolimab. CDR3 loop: CASSLDPRSGELFF. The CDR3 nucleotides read TGCGCCAGCAGCTTGGATCCTAGGTCCGGGGAGCTGTTTTTT.